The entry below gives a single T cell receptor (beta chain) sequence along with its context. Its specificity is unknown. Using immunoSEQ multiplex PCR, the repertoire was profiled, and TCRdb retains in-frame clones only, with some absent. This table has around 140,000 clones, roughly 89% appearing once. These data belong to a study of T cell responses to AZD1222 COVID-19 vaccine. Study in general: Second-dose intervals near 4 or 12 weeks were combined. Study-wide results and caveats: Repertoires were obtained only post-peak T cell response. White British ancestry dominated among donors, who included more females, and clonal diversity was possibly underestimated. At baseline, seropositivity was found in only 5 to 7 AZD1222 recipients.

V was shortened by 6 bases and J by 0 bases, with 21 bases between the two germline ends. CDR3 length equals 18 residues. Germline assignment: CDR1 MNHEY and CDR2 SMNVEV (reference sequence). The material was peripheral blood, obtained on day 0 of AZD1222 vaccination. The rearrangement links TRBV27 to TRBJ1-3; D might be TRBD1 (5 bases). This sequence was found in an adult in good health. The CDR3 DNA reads TGTGCCAGCAGAAAAGGGTCTCCGGGGCCAAACTCTGGAAACACCATATATTTT. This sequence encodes CASRKGSPGPNSGNTIYF.